This T cell receptor (beta chain) was sequenced in a study of cytomegalovirus exposure and HLA in healthy donors. Per germline, CDR1 SGHAT and CDR2 FQNNGV. V lost 1 base and J lost 10; bases outside the gene matches: 2. There are 12 residues in the CDR3. Study-level findings and limits: Of the V segments, some could not be distinguished, including TRBV6-2 and TRBV6-3, and were excluded.

Use of 60 Vbeta and 13 Jbeta primers characterized the PCR. The repertoire was sequenced with immunoSEQ multiplex PCR; TCRdb's copy has only in-frame clones and lacks some. This sample carries 210,000 or so clones, approximately 80% of them seen once, and the ten largest clones take roughly 1.5%. On this clone itself: Its antigen is unknown.

The chain has TRBV11-2 and TRBJ1-1, with 8 bases identical to TRBD1. The source of this sequence is a girl aged 5 to 17 in good health and CMV-seronegative. Source material: PBMCs. The DNA for the CDR3 is TGTGCCAGCAGCTTAGGGACAGGGTCAGCTTTCTTT. This translates into CASSLGTGSAFF.